This is a list of T cell receptor beta chains from one sample in a study of cytomegalovirus exposure and HLA in healthy donors. The repertoire was sequenced with immunoSEQ multiplex PCR; TCRdb's copy has only in-frame clones and lacks some. The data contain fewer than 100,000 clones, roughly 79% of them singletons. The sample comprised PBMCs. These receptors originate from a female donor in good health and CMV-seronegative. Each CDR3 is given with its conserved first and last residue. The D gene is left open where the match is weak. Size is stated for part of the rows, as once, few or many counts, or as a class when the clone is expanded.

j_call clone_size v_call d_call cdr3_nt cdr3_aa
TRBJ1-5 few TRBV7-9 TRBD1 TGTGCCAGCAGCACCGGGACAGGGGATAATCAGCCCCAGCATTTT CASSTGTGDNQPQHF
TRBJ2-1 NA TRBV19 TRBD1 TGTGCCAGTAGTAACCCAGGGGGTGAGCAGTTCTTC CASSNPGGEQFF
TRBJ1-6 NA TRBV10-3 NA TGTGCCATCAGTGAAGGATTAGGGCAGGGGAATTCACCCCTCCACTTT CAISEGLGQGNSPLHF
TRBJ2-7 NA TRBV7-9 NA TGTGCCAGCAGCTTAGCGTCAGGGGTCGAGCAGTACTTC CASSLASGVEQYF
TRBJ1-4 NA TRBV15 TRBD1 TGTGCCACCAGGCGGACAGGGGGCTCGGGGACTAATGAAAAACTGTTTTTT CATRRTGGSGTNEKLFF
TRBJ2-1 NA TRBV5-1 NA TGCGCCAGCAGCCCCTACGTCACCAATGAGCAGTTCTTC CASSPYVTNEQFF
TRBJ1-1 NA TRBV5-1 TRBD1 TGCGCCAGCCGACAGGGGGAATTTGAAGCTTTCTTT CASRQGEFEAFF
TRBJ1-1 NA TRBV5-1 TRBD1 TGCGCCAGCAGCCAACAGGGGGCGAACACTGAAGCTTTCTTT CASSQQGANTEAFF
TRBJ2-1 NA TRBV7-6 TRBD2 TGTGCCAGCAGCACATCGGGACTAGCCTGGTACAATGAGCAGTTCTTC CASSTSGLAWYNEQFF
TRBJ1-5 few TRBV29-1 TRBD1 TGCAGCGTACCCGGACAGGGCAATCAGCCCCAGCATTTT CSVPGQGNQPQHF
TRBJ2-7 NA TRBV7-7 NA TGTGCTAGCAGCTTAAGTCGGGTGAGCTACGAGCAGTACTTC CASSLSRVSYEQYF
TRBJ2-7 NA TRBV7-2 TRBD2 TGTGCCAGCAGCTTAGACGGCGGGAGGGCCTACGAGCAGTACTTC CASSLDGGRAYEQYF
TRBJ2-7 NA TRBV10-3 TRBD1 TGTGCCACACAGCAACAGGGGGCCGCCTACGAGCAGTACTTC CATQQQGAAYEQYF
TRBJ2-2 NA TRBV4-3 TRBD2 TGCGCCAGCAGCCAAGACGTCCGGGGGGCGAACACCGGGGAGCTGTTTTTT CASSQDVRGANTGELFF
TRBJ2-1 NA TRBV9 NA TGTGCCAGCAGCGTAGCTGCGGTCTCCTACAATGAGCAGTTCTTC CASSVAAVSYNEQFF
TRBJ1-2 few TRBV29-1 NA TGCAGCGTTGACGATGGAACAGGACCCTATGGCTACACCTTC CSVDDGTGPYGYTF
TRBJ2-2 NA TRBV2 TRBD2 TGTGCCAGCAGCGGGACTATAACCGGGGAGCTGTTTTTT CASSGTITGELFF
TRBJ1-1 NA TRBV19 TRBD1 TGTGCCAGTAGTATCTTGGGACAGGGCACTGAAGCTTTCTTT CASSILGQGTEAFF
TRBJ2-4 NA TRBV18 TRBD2 TGTGCCAGCTCACAGACTAGCGGGCTAGCCAAAAACATTCAGTACTTC CASSQTSGLAKNIQYF
TRBJ2-7 NA TRBV4-2 TRBD2 TGTGCCAGCAGCCAAGAATTGGGCGGGGGGGCCAGATACTACGAGCAGTACTTC CASSQELGGGARYYEQYF
TRBJ2-7 NA TRBV6-5 TRBD1 TGTGCCAGCAGTAGGGACAGGGGTTCCTACGAGCAGTACTTC CASSRDRGSYEQYF
TRBJ1-2 NA TRBV25-1 NA TGTGCCAGCAGTGATCTGGGAGAGAGGGGCTACACCTTC CASSDLGERGYTF
TRBJ2-7 few TRBV30 NA TGTGCCTGGAGTGTTGGGGGCCTCTCCTACGAGCAGTACTTC CAWSVGGLSYEQYF
TRBJ1-1 NA TRBV5-4 NA TGTGCCAGCAGCTTAGGACAGATCATGAACACTGAAGCTTTCTTT CASSLGQIMNTEAFF
TRBJ1-2 NA TRBV28 TRBD1 TGTGCCAGCGGGTCGACAGGGAGCTATGGCTACACCTTC CASGSTGSYGYTF
TRBJ2-7 NA TRBV6-5 TRBD2 TGTGCCAGCAGTCCCGGGACTAGCAACGAGCAGTACTTC CASSPGTSNEQYF
TRBJ2-7 few TRBV28 TRBD2 TGTGCCAGCACTAATAGCGGGAGCTCCTACGAGCAGTACTTC CASTNSGSSYEQYF
TRBJ2-3 NA TRBV29-1 NA TGCAGCGTTGAGGTTAGACTCACAGATACGCAGTATTTT CSVEVRLTDTQYF
TRBJ1-1 few TRBV5-1 TRBD1 TGCGCCAGCAGCCAAGGACAGGGATCTGAAGCTTTCTTT CASSQGQGSEAFF
TRBJ2-5 NA TRBV28 NA TGTGCCAGCAGTTTCCAGGGTTATGGAGAGACCCAGTACTTC CASSFQGYGETQYF
TRBJ2-5 once TRBV30 NA TGTGCCTGGACCTATATACACCAAGAGACCCAGTACTTC CAWTYIHQETQYF
TRBJ2-2 once TRBV7-9 TRBD1 TGTGCCAGCAGCTTAGCGGGACAGACCACGAACACCGGGGAGCTGTTTTTT CASSLAGQTTNTGELFF
TRBJ2-5 NA TRBV10-3 TRBD2 TGTGCCATCAGGGATCTAGCGGGAGGTGGAGAGACCCAGTACTTC CAIRDLAGGGETQYF
TRBJ1-2 once TRBV28 NA TGTGCCAGCAGTTTCCGTAACAGTTACTTGGGCTACACCTTC CASSFRNSYLGYTF
TRBJ2-6 NA TRBV14 TRBD1 TGTGCCAGCAGCCAAGCGGACAGGACCCTCTCTGGGGCCAACGTCCTGACTTTC CASSQADRTLSGANVLTF
TRBJ1-1 NA TRBV6-5 NA TGTGCCAGCAGTTCAGAGGTCAGCAAGAAACACACTGAAGCTTTCTTT CASSSEVSKKHTEAFF
TRBJ1-2 NA TRBV28 NA TGTGCCAGCAGTTTACCCCCAGATTCTGGCTACACCTTC CASSLPPDSGYTF
TRBJ2-3 NA TRBV2 NA TGTGCCAGCAGTGAAGGGTGGGCCAGCCCATGGCATTTT CASSEGWASPWHF
TRBJ2-7 NA TRBV7-9 NA TGTGCCAGCAGCTTCGGAGTTTATTACGAGCAGTACTTC CASSFGVYYEQYF
TRBJ2-7 NA TRBV5-5 TRBD1 TGTGCCAGCGTTCCGGGACAGGGCACCTACGAGCAGTACTTC CASVPGQGTYEQYF
TRBJ2-7 NA TRBV6-6 TRBD1 TGTGCCAGCGGGGCCGGGACAGGAGTATACGAGCAGTACTTC CASGAGTGVYEQYF
TRBJ1-1 NA TRBV15 NA TGTGCCACCAGCAGGGGCCCGAACACTGAAGCTTTCTTT CATSRGPNTEAFF
TRBJ2-7 NA TRBV13 NA TGTGCCAGCAGCACCACGGAGGAGAGGTACGAGCAGTACTTC CASSTTEERYEQYF
TRBJ2-7 few TRBV18 TRBD1 TGTGCCAGCTCACCACAGAGGACAGGGGACGAGCAGTACTTC CASSPQRTGDEQYF
TRBJ2-3 NA TRBV28 TRBD2 TGTGCCAGCAGTTTAACTAGCGGGGAGGATACGCAGTATTTT CASSLTSGEDTQYF